This is a list of T cell receptor beta chains from one sample in a study of blood T cell repertoires in COVID-19. Only in-frame clones appear in the TCRdb table, and some are missing; sequencing was by immunoSEQ multiplex PCR. The data contain more than 200,000 clones, about 90% of them singletons. The sequenced material came from PBMCs or T cells enriched from blood (not recorded which). Receptor source: a woman in her twenties or thirties with acute COVID-19. The CDR3 runs from the conserved cysteine through the conserved F or W. The order of the fields is clone size, J gene, V gene, D gene, CDR3 protein, CDR3 DNA. D genes are given only for firm matches. Clone sizes are given selectively: once, few, many, or a class where the clone is expanded.

NA,TRBJ2-2,TRBV19,NA,CASIEAPNTGELFF,TGTGCCAGTATCGAGGCGCCGAACACCGGGGAGCTGTTTTTT
NA,TRBJ1-2,TRBV30,TRBD1,CAWSGGQGSYTF,TGTGCCTGGAGTGGGGGACAGGGAAGCTACACCTTC
NA,TRBJ2-1,TRBV4-2,TRBD2,CASSQVSGGPYNEQFF,TGTGCCAGCAGCCAAGTCTCGGGGGGACCCTACAATGAGCAGTTCTTC
NA,TRBJ2-6,TRBV10-2,TRBD2,CASTKRGSGANVLTF,TGCGCCAGCACAAAGCGGGGCTCTGGGGCCAACGTCCTGACTTTC
NA,TRBJ2-3,TRBV5-6,NA,CASSFRGTDTQYF,TGTGCCAGCAGCTTCAGGGGCACAGATACGCAGTATTTT
NA,TRBJ2-7,TRBV14,NA,CASSQQRTLSSYEQYF,TGTGCCAGCAGCCAACAACGGACTCTCTCATCCTACGAGCAGTACTTC
once,TRBJ1-3,TRBV5-1,NA,CASSLAGGKSSGNTIYF,TGCGCCAGCAGCTTGGCGGGAGGGAAGAGTTCTGGAAACACCATATATTTT
NA,TRBJ1-2,TRBV7-9,TRBD1,CASSLETGGYNYGYTF,TGTGCCAGCAGCTTAGAAACAGGGGGATATAACTATGGCTACACCTTC
NA,TRBJ1-2,TRBV7-9,NA,CASTRRGEDNYGYTF,TGTGCCAGCACCCGAAGAGGGGAGGATAACTATGGCTACACCTTC
NA,TRBJ2-7,TRBV6-5,TRBD1,CASSYSTGQGTYEQYF,TGTGCCAGCAGTTACTCAACCGGACAGGGGACCTACGAGCAGTACTTC
NA,TRBJ2-6,TRBV11-2,NA,CASSPTIEGANVLTF,TGTGCCAGCAGCCCAACCATCGAGGGGGCCAACGTCCTGACTTTC
few,TRBJ1-2,TRBV27,NA,CASSSLDNPYGYTF,TGTGCCAGCAGTTCCCTGGACAACCCCTATGGCTACACCTTC
once,TRBJ1-1,TRBV18,NA,CASSPQTAAEAFF,TGTGCCAGCTCACCACAGACTGCGGCCGAAGCTTTCTTT
NA,TRBJ2-5,TRBV10-3,NA,CAISPGQKETQYF,TGTGCCATCAGTCCCGGACAGAAAGAGACCCAGTACTTC